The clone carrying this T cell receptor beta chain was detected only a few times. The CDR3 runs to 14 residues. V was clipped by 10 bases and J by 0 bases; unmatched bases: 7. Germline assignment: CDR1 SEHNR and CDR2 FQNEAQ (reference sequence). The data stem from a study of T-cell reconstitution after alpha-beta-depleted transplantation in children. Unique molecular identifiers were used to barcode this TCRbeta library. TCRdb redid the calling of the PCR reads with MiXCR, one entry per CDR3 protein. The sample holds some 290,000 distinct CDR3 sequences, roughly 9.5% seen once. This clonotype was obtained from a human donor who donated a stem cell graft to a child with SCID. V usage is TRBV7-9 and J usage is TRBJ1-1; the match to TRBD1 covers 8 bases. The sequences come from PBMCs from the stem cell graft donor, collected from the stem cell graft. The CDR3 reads CATTGQGVNTEAFF. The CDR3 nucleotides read TGTGCCACCACCGGACAGGGCGTGAACACTGAAGCTTTCTTT. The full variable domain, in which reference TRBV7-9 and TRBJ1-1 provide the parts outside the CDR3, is DTGVSQNPRHKITKRGQNVTFRCDPISEHNRLYWYRQTLGQGPEFLTYFQNEAQLEKSRLLSDRFSAERPKGSFSTLEIQRTEQGDSAMYLCATTGQGVNTEAFFGQGTRLTVV.